This TCR beta chain was observed in a study of quantifying T cell responses using KT2 cells. Study-wide background: cDNA was made from DNase-treated RNA using alpha and beta constant primers. General study points: Very high KT2 spike-in numbers caused saturation in KT2 sequence detection.

Each cDNA got a UMI-containing oligo ligated at its 3' end. An equimolar mix of RC1.1 and RC1.2 primed the beta chain across TRBC1 and TRBC2. Starting with the second PCR, alpha and beta TCR chains went through separate processing. TCRdb ran MiXCR on the UMI-ligation and nested PCR reads and lists one entry per CDR3 protein. This table has some 48,000 distinct CDR3 sequences, roughly 11% appearing once. This CDR3 region has 14 residues. Germline CDR1 DFQATT, CDR2 SNEGSKA (reference sequence). Deletions cut 0 bases from V and 7 bases from J, with 13 bases between. This clonotype has a count of ten or more. Its antigen is still unknown. A range of KT2-to-PBMC ratios was made using fixed PBMC numbers.

V usage is TRBV20-1 and J usage is TRBJ2-4; D is possibly TRBD2 (6 bases). Material: PBMCs spiked with cells of the T cell clone KT2. The sequence was obtained from a human donor. CDR3 protein: CSARDVEGLNIQYF. CDR3 DNA: TGCAGTGCTAGAGATGTGGAGGGTTTGAACATTCAGTACTTC.